This T cell receptor (beta chain) appears in the sequencing data of a study of cytomegalovirus exposure and HLA in healthy donors. Primers for the PCR totalled 60 Vbeta and 13 Jbeta. The method was immunoSEQ multiplex PCR; TCRdb's version includes in-frame clones alone and lacks a portion of them. Of approximately 78,000 clones listed, 60% to 75% are singletons. Trimming left V 0 bases short and J 3 bases short, with 13 bases between. This CDR3 contains 16 residues. Germline-derived CDR1 and CDR2 are LGHNT and FRNRAP. This rearrangement joins TRBV12-5 to TRBJ2-3; no clear D gene. The receptor comes from a man in his forties in good health and CMV-seropositive. Sequences were obtained from PBMCs. The CDR3 sequence: CASGLVIRMKTDTQYF. CDR3 in DNA: TGTGCTAGTGGTTTGGTAATCAGAATGAAGACAGATACGCAGTATTTT. Full variable domain (remainder filled in from reference TRBV12-5 and TRBJ2-3): DARVTQTPRHKVTEMGQEVTMRCQPILGHNTVFWYRQTMMQGLELLAYFRNRAPLDDSGMPKDRFSAEMPDATLATLKIQPSEPRDSAVYFCASGLVIRMKTDTQYFGPGTRLTVL.